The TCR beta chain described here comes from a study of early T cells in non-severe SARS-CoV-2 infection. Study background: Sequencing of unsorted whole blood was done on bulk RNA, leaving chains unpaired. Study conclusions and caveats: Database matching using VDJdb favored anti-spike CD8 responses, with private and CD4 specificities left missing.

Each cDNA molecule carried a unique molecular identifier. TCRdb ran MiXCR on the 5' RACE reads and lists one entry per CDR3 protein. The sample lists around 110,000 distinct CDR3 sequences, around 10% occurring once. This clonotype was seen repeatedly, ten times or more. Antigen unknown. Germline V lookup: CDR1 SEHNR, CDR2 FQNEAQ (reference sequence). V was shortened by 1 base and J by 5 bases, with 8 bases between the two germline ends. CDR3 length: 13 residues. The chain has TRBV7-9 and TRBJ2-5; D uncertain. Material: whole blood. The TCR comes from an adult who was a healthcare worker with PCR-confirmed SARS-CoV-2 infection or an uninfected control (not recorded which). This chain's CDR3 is CASSLVLAETQYF. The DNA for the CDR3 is TGTGCCAGCAGCTTAGTACTTGCCGAGACCCAGTACTTC.